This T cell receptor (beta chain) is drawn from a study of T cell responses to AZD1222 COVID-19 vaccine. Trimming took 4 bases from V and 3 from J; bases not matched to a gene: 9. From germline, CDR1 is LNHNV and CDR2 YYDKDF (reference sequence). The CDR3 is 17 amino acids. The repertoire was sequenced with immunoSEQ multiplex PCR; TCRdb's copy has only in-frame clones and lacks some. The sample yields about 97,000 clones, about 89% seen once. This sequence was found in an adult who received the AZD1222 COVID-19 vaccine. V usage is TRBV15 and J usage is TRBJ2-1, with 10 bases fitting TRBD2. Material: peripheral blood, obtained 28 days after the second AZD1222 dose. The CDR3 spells CATSTGAGGPGYNEQFF. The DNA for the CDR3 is TGTGCCACCAGCACCGGAGCGGGAGGGCCGGGCTACAATGAGCAGTTCTTC.